This record covers a single TCR beta chain. Its matching antigen is unknown. The CDR3 runs 16 residues. V dropped 2 bases and J dropped 2 bases, with 13 bases sitting between them. CDR1 and CDR2 (germline): MRHNA, SNTAGT. This entry is derived from a study of cytomegalovirus exposure and HLA in healthy donors. Using immunoSEQ multiplex PCR, the repertoire was profiled, and TCRdb retains in-frame clones only, with some absent. The sample holds some 220,000 clones, 85% to 95% seen once. Study observations and caveats: The study recorded 164 TCR beta chains that were cytomegalovirus-associated. The finding came from a later analysis; first-cohort TCR clusters tended to co-occur in the 110 or so validation repertoires. A few chains tied to CMV proved CMV antigen-specific in vitro. Reports indicated that the classifier achieved high specificity and sensitivity in diagnosing cytomegalovirus status.

The specimen was PBMCs. The rearrangement links TRBV6-4 to TRBJ1-5; D gene ambiguous. The clonotype was recovered from a woman between 18 and 30 years old in good health and CMV-seronegative. The CDR3 DNA sequence: TGTGCCAGCAGTGACAACGCAGGCCTGGGCAATCAGCCCCAGCATTTT. Protein product: CASSDNAGLGNQPQHF.